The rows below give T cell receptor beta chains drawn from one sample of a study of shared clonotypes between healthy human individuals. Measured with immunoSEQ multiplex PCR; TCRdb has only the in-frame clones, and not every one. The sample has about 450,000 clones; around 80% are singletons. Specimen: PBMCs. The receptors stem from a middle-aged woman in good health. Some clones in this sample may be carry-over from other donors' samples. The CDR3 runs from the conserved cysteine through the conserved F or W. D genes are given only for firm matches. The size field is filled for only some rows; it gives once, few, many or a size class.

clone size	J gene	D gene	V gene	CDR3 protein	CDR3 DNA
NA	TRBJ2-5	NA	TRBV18	CASSPYLDRQETQYF	TGTGCCAGCTCACCATACCTAGACCGCCAAGAGACCCAGTACTTC
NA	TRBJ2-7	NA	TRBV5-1	CASSRDPKGEQYF	TGCGCCAGCAGCCGGGACCCGAAGGGCGAGCAGTACTTC
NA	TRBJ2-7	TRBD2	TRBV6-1	CASRLGTSQYEQYF	TGTGCCAGCAGGCTAGGGACTAGCCAGTACGAGCAGTACTTC
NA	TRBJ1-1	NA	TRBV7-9	CASSPGPLGTEAFF	TGTGCCAGCAGTCCGGGCCCTTTAGGGACTGAAGCTTTCTTT
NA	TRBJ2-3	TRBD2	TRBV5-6	CASSYLTSGTDTQYF	TGTGCCAGCAGCTATCTGACTAGCGGAACAGATACGCAGTATTTT
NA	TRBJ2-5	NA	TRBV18	CASSPLTETQYF	TGTGCCAGCTCACCACTCACGGAGACCCAGTACTTC
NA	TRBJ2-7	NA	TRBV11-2	CASSSYLAGEQYF	TGTGCCAGCAGCTCCTACCTAGCTGGCGAGCAGTACTTC
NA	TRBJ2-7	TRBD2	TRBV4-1	CASSQGGLVREEQYF	TGCGCCAGCAGTCAAGGTGGACTAGTCAGGGAAGAGCAGTACTTC
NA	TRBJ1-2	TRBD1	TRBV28	CASSLPGQGAYGYTF	TGTGCCAGCAGTTTACCGGGACAGGGAGCATATGGCTACACCTTC
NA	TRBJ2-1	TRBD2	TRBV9	CASSGVAGNSYNEQFF	TGTGCCAGCAGCGGGGTAGCGGGGAACTCCTACAATGAGCAGTTCTTC
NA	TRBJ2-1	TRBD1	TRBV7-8	CASSLAGQGFRNEQFF	TGTGCCAGCAGCTTAGCGGGACAGGGATTTCGAAATGAGCAGTTCTTC
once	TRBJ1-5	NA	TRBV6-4	CASSGELYSNQPQHF	TGTGCCAGCAGTGGGGAGTTATATAGCAATCAGCCCCAGCATTTT
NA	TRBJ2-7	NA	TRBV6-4	CASSGEPAGEQYF	TGTGCCAGCAGTGGGGAGCCGGCGGGGGAGCAGTACTTC
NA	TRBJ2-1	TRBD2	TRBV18	CASPPGGYEQFF	TGTGCCAGCCCCCCGGGAGGGTATGAGCAGTTCTTC
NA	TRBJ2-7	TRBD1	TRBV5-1	CASSPRTGGGEQYF	TGCGCCAGCAGCCCCCGGACAGGGGGAGGAGAGCAGTACTTC
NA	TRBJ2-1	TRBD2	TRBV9	CASSVEGLAYNEQFF	TGTGCCAGCAGCGTAGAGGGACTAGCTTACAATGAGCAGTTCTTC
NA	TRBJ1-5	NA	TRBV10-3	CASRGGGQPQHF	TGTGCCTCCCGGGGGGGTGGGCAGCCCCAGCATTTT
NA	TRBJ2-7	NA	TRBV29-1	CSVVAQGIGEQYF	TGCAGCGTTGTAGCGCAGGGTATAGGTGAGCAGTACTTC
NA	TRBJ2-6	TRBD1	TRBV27	CASSSRPGQGSGANVLTF	TGTGCCAGCAGTTCCCGGCCGGGACAGGGGTCTGGGGCCAACGTCCTGACTTTC
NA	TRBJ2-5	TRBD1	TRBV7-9	CAGSLVTGGWETQYF	TGTGCCGGCAGCTTAGTGACAGGGGGCTGGGAGACCCAGTACTTC
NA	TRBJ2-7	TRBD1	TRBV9	CASSVAGTGFYEQYF	TGTGCCAGCAGCGTAGCCGGGACAGGGTTTTACGAGCAGTACTTC
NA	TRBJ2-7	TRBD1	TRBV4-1	CASSQAGQGAYEQYF	TGCGCCAGCAGCCAAGCGGGACAGGGAGCCTACGAGCAGTACTTC
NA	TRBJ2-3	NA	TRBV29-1	CSASSWPADTQYF	TGCAGCGCCTCCTCGTGGCCGGCAGATACGCAGTATTTT
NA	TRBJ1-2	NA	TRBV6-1	CASSEQGARYGYTF	TGTGCCAGCAGTGAACAGGGCGCTCGGTATGGCTACACCTTC
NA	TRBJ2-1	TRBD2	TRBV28	CASSYTSGRYNEQFF	TGTGCCAGCAGTTATACTAGCGGTCGTTACAATGAGCAGTTCTTC
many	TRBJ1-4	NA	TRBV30	CAWSVLGGTNEKLFF	TGTGCCTGGAGTGTACTGGGCGGGACTAATGAAAAACTGTTTTTT
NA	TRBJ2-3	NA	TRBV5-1	CASSLARQGLSDTQYF	TGCGCCAGCAGCTTGGCTCGCCAGGGTTTATCGGATACGCAGTATTTT
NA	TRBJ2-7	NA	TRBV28	CASSSSSYEQYF	TGTGCCAGCAGTAGTAGCTCCTACGAGCAGTACTTC
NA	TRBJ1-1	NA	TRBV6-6	CASSHDSRAMNTEAFF	TGTGCCAGCAGTCACGACTCCAGGGCCATGAACACTGAAGCTTTCTTT
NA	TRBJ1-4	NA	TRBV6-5	CASRNREANEKLFF	TGTGCCAGCAGAAACAGGGAGGCGAATGAAAAACTGTTTTTT
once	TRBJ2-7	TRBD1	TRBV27	CAKPSAGGVYEQYF	TGTGCCAAACCTTCGGCAGGGGGCGTCTACGAGCAGTACTTC
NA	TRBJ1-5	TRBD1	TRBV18	CASSRTGGDQPQHF	TGTGCCAGCTCCCGAACAGGGGGGGATCAGCCCCAGCATTTT
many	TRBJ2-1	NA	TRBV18	CASSPPSIDGNEQFF	TGTGCCAGCTCACCACCAAGCATTGACGGCAATGAGCAGTTCTTC
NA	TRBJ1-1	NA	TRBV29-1	CSVQLTTEAFF	TGCAGCGTCCAGTTGACCACTGAAGCTTTCTTT
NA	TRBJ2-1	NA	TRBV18	CASSPGPPSYNEQFF	TGTGCCAGCTCACCCGGGCCACCCTCCTACAATGAGCAGTTCTTC
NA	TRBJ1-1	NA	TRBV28	CASSLIAGLEAFF	TGTGCCAGCAGTTTAATCGCAGGGTTGGAAGCTTTCTTT
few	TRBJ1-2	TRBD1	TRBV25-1	CASRTGYGYTF	TGTGCCAGCAGGACAGGGTATGGCTACACCTTC